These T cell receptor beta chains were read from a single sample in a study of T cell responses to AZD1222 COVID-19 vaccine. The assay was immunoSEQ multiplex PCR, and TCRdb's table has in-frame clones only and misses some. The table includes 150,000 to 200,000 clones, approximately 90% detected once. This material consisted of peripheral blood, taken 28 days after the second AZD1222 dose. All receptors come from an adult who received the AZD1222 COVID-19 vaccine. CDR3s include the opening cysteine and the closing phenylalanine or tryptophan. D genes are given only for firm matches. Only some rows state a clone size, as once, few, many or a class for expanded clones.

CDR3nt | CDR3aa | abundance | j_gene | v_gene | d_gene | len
TGTGCCAGTAGTCAGAGCGGGACAGCCTCTGGGGCCAACGTCCTGACTTTC | CASSQSGTASGANVLTF | once | TRBJ2-6 | TRBV19 | . | 17
TGTGCCATCAGTACCGGGACAGGGGGCAGTGGGAACATTCAGTACTTC | CAISTGTGGSGNIQYF | . | TRBJ2-4 | TRBV10-3 | TRBD1 | 16
TGTGCCAGCAGCTCCACGGGGTTCCAAGAGACCCAGTACTTC | CASSSTGFQETQYF | . | TRBJ2-5 | TRBV5-5 | . | 14
TGTGCCAGCAGCGCCGGGACAGTAATCATGAACACTGAAGCTTTCTTT | CASSAGTVIMNTEAFF | few | TRBJ1-1 | TRBV9 | TRBD1 | 16
TGTGCCAGCAGCTCCCGGGAAGGTCAGCCCCAGCATTTT | CASSSREGQPQHF | . | TRBJ1-5 | TRBV7-2 | . | 13
TGTGCCAGCAGCTTCATCGGGGAGCTGTTTTTT | CASSFIGELFF | . | TRBJ2-2 | TRBV11-2 | . | 11
TGTGCCAGCACCCCCGATAGTAGCTTCAGAGGGGAGCAGTTCTTC | CASTPDSSFRGEQFF | . | TRBJ2-1 | TRBV9 | . | 15
TGTGCCAACAGACAGTTTGGCTCCTACAATGAGCAGTTCTTC | CANRQFGSYNEQFF | . | TRBJ2-1 | TRBV5-4 | . | 14
TGTGCCAGCAGCTCCCGATCAACTAATGAAAAACTGTTTTTT | CASSSRSTNEKLFF | . | TRBJ1-4 | TRBV7-2 | . | 14
TGTGCCAGCAGCCTGGGACAGGGGAATTCACCCCTCCACTTT | CASSLGQGNSPLHF | . | TRBJ1-6 | TRBV2 | TRBD1 | 14
TGTGCCAGCAGCGTAGGGCTAGCGGACACAGATACGCAGTATTTT | CASSVGLADTDTQYF | . | TRBJ2-3 | TRBV9 | TRBD2 | 15
TGTGCCAGCTCACCAGTCACGGGAGGGGTCGGACGGGGATACAATGAGCAGTTCTTC | CASSPVTGGVGRGYNEQFF | . | TRBJ2-1 | TRBV18 | TRBD2 | 19
TGTGCCAGCAGCCCCTGGGAGGGCACTGAAGCTTTCTTT | CASSPWEGTEAFF | . | TRBJ1-1 | TRBV7-8 | . | 13
TGTGCCACCACAAGACAGGGCTACAATGAGCAGTTCTTC | CATTRQGYNEQFF | . | TRBJ2-1 | TRBV6-5 | TRBD1 | 13
TGTGCCAGCAGTTATCCAGGGACAGGGGGACGAAATACGCAGTATTTT | CASSYPGTGGRNTQYF | . | TRBJ2-3 | TRBV6-2/TRBV6-3 | TRBD1 | 16
TGTGCCAGCAGTTTATACCCGGACAGAAGCTCCTACGAGCAGTACTTC | CASSLYPDRSSYEQYF | few | TRBJ2-7 | TRBV27 | . | 16
TGTGCCTGGGCAAAGGGACAGGGGAGGCTGTTTTTT | CAWAKGQGRLFF | . | TRBJ1-4 | TRBV30 | TRBD1 | 12
TGTGCCAGCAGCAGTTTCTCTGGAAACACCATATATTTT | CASSSFSGNTIYF | . | TRBJ1-3 | TRBV2 | . | 13
TGTGCCAGCAGTTTTGGGAGGGCTCACAATGAGCAGTTCTTC | CASSFGRAHNEQFF | . | TRBJ2-1 | TRBV27 | TRBD2 | 14
TGCGCCAGCAGCTTGTGGGCTAGCGGGAGGTCCGGCATTCAGTACTTC | CASSLWASGRSGIQYF | . | TRBJ2-4 | TRBV5-1 | TRBD2 | 16
TGTGCCAGCAGCGTAGGAACAGCCAACTATGGCTACACCTTC | CASSVGTANYGYTF | . | TRBJ1-2 | TRBV9 | . | 14
TGCAGCACCGGGACAGCCTATGGCTACACCTTC | CSTGTAYGYTF | . | TRBJ1-2 | TRBV29-1 | TRBD1 | 11
TGTGCCTGGAGGGGGCAGGGAGCGGGGACTGAAGCTTTCTTT | CAWRGQGAGTEAFF | few | TRBJ1-1 | TRBV30 | . | 14
TGTGCCAGCAGCTTAACAGGGGCAGATGGAAACACCATATATTTT | CASSLTGADGNTIYF | . | TRBJ1-3 | TRBV7-6 | TRBD1 | 15
TGTGCCAGCAGCAAAGGAGGCCCCGTAGCGGCCTACAATGAGCAGTTCTTC | CASSKGGPVAAYNEQFF | . | TRBJ2-1 | TRBV21-1 | . | 17
TGTGCCAGCTCACCAAGGTTAACTGCGGGCCAGAGTGAGCAGTTCTTC | CASSPRLTAGQSEQFF | . | TRBJ2-1 | TRBV18 | . | 16
TGTGCCAGCAGTTCCCCCTCTTCAGGGCAAGAGACCCAGTACTTC | CASSSPSSGQETQYF | . | TRBJ2-5 | TRBV6-5 | . | 15
TGTGCCAGCAGTGGGGACAATAACTATGGCTACACCTTC | CASSGDNNYGYTF | . | TRBJ1-2 | TRBV6-2/TRBV6-3 | . | 13
TGTGCCAGTAGTATAAAGCCGGCTTTTAAAAACATTCAGTACTTC | CASSIKPAFKNIQYF | . | TRBJ2-4 | TRBV19 | . | 15
TGTGCCAGCAGCTTAGCGGGACGGGACTACAATGAGCAGTTCTTC | CASSLAGRDYNEQFF | . | TRBJ2-1 | TRBV7-9 | . | 15
TGTGCCAGCAGATCATACTCTAGCACAGATACGCAGTATTTT | CASRSYSSTDTQYF | . | TRBJ2-3 | TRBV14 | . | 14
TGTGCCAGCAGCAAAAATAATGACAGACGTGGCTACACCTTC | CASSKNNDRRGYTF | . | TRBJ1-2 | TRBV7-9 | . | 14
TGTGCCAGCAGTGAAACGTATGGGGCACTCACAGATACGCAGTATTTT | CASSETYGALTDTQYF | . | TRBJ2-3 | TRBV2 | . | 16
TGTGCCAGCAGCTCAGAGGGAGCCTACGAGCAGTACTTC | CASSSEGAYEQYF | . | TRBJ2-7 | TRBV7-9 | . | 13
TGTGCCAGCTCACCACCAGGGGGCCTGAACACCGGGGAGCTGTTTTTT | CASSPPGGLNTGELFF | once | TRBJ2-2 | TRBV18 | TRBD1 | 16
TGCGCCAGCAGCTGGGGAACAGGGGTCTCTGGCTACACCTTC | CASSWGTGVSGYTF | . | TRBJ1-2 | TRBV5-1 | TRBD1 | 14
TGTGCCAGCAGTTTTCAGGAAATTCCACCACGCCAGCATTTT | CASSFQEIPPRQHF | . | TRBJ1-5 | TRBV6-2/TRBV6-3 | . | 14
TGTGCCAGCAGCTTAGTTACCGCCTACGAGCAGTACTTC | CASSLVTAYEQYF | . | TRBJ2-7 | TRBV7-8 | . | 13
TGTGCCACTCAGGGGCTAACTAAAAACACCGGGGAGCTGTTTTTT | CATQGLTKNTGELFF | . | TRBJ2-2 | TRBV6-5 | . | 15
TGTGCCAGCAGCCAAATCGGCGGGAGTTCCGAGCAGTACTTC | CASSQIGGSSEQYF | . | TRBJ2-7 | TRBV3-1/TRBV3-2 | TRBD2 | 14
TGTGCCAGTAGTCGGAGGGGCCGAAGCTCCTACAATGAGCAGTTCTTC | CASSRRGRSSYNEQFF | . | TRBJ2-1 | TRBV19 | . | 16
TGTGCCAGCACCCCTATCCGGGGTGAGAATTCACCCCTCCACTTT | CASTPIRGENSPLHF | . | TRBJ1-6 | TRBV6-5 | . | 15
TGTGCCAGCACCTCACAGGGGAAGTATAATTCACCCCTCCACTTT | CASTSQGKYNSPLHF | . | TRBJ1-6 | TRBV5-4 | TRBD1 | 15
TGTGCCAGCAGCCCCTCCATAGGGGGACGGACTGAAGCTTTCTTT | CASSPSIGGRTEAFF | . | TRBJ1-1 | TRBV14 | . | 15
TGTGCCAGCAGCCCGTTAGGAGCGGGGGGGGCAGATACGCAGTATTTT | CASSPLGAGGADTQYF | . | TRBJ2-3 | TRBV9 | TRBD2 | 16
TGCAGTGTTCAGGGGGGCTATCTCTACACCTTC | CSVQGGYLYTF | . | TRBJ1-2 | TRBV20-1 | TRBD1 | 11
TGTGCCAGCAGCTTAACGCCGGGGCTAGCGGCTAGCACAGATACGCAGTATTTT | CASSLTPGLAASTDTQYF | . | TRBJ2-3 | TRBV7-3 | TRBD2 | 18
TGTGCCAGCAGTCGACAGCCAAATTCACCCCTCCACTTT | CASSRQPNSPLHF | . | TRBJ1-6 | TRBV28 | . | 13
TGTGCCACCAGTGATACAACAGGGGAGGGCTCCTACAATGAGCAGTTCTTC | CATSDTTGEGSYNEQFF | . | TRBJ2-1 | TRBV24-1 | . | 17
TGTGCCAGCAGCTTGAGGGGGCGCTCAGCCGGGGCCAACGTCCTGACTTTC | CASSLRGRSAGANVLTF | . | TRBJ2-6 | TRBV5-8 | TRBD1 | 17
TGTGCCACCAGCAGAGGTCGAAGCTGGGATACTGAAGCTTTCTTT | CATSRGRSWDTEAFF | . | TRBJ1-1 | TRBV15 | . | 15
TGTGCCAGCAGTGAGGAGCGGACGGCTGGCTATGGCTACACCTTC | CASSEERTAGYGYTF | . | TRBJ1-2 | TRBV2 | . | 15
TGTGCCAGCAGCCTTAAGATAGGATACAGAGCCTACGAGCAGTACTTC | CASSLKIGYRAYEQYF | . | TRBJ2-7 | TRBV3-1/TRBV3-2 | . | 16
TGTGCCAGCAGCCAGAGGGTTAGCGGGGACGCCACCGGGGAGCTGTTTTTT | CASSQRVSGDATGELFF | . | TRBJ2-2 | TRBV7-2 | TRBD2 | 17
TGTGCCAGCGGAGGGAGGGGGCGCGGTGCCACTGAAGCTTTCTTT | CASGGRGRGATEAFF | . | TRBJ1-1 | TRBV2 | TRBD1 | 15